Below, one T cell receptor (beta chain) is given with its context. This entry belongs to a study of T cells in localized non-small cell lung cancer. Germline values: CDR1 MGHDK, CDR2 SYGVNS. This CDR3 contains 15 residues. V shed 2 bases and J 3 bases; nucleotides not matched to a gene: 6. Produced via immunoSEQ multiplex PCR; TCRdb's table is partial and in-frame only. The top ten hold roughly 2.5% of the sample, which has tens of thousands of clones, roughly 90% seen once. The material was peripheral blood, obtained before any cancer treatment. This TCR was recovered from a female donor older than 55 with stage I squamous cell lung carcinoma. This sequence joins TRBV25-1 and TRBJ2-7; 8 bases are a match to TRBD1. CDR3 in amino acids: CASSEPGQAVYEQYF. DNA for the CDR3: TGTGCCAGCAGTGAACCGGGACAGGCGGTCTACGAGCAGTACTTC.